Described below is a single T cell receptor (beta chain) sequence and its context. Its target is not known. Primed by a sample-barcoded 5' primer and a J-beta primer mix, a second PCR proceeded for roughly 7 to 11 cycles. TCRdb re-derived calls from the 5' RACE reads in MiXCR, one entry per CDR3 protein. The table shows about 640,000 distinct CDR3 sequences, with 35% to 50% occurring only once. V trimming: 1 base; J trimming: 8 bases; junction bases outside the gene matches: 10. Germline-derived CDR1 and CDR2 are DFQATT and SNEGSKA (reference sequence). The length of the CDR3 is 14 residues. The data stem from a study of blood T cells in healthy people across ages. The overall study: When template switching was applied, about one barcoded beta molecule was captured per two T cells. Findings and caveats of the study: Significant beta diversity loss was already apparent by age about 42, declining roughly linearly.

This rearrangement joins TRBV20-1 to TRBJ1-2, with 7 bases aligning to TRBD1. The specimen sequenced was blood. The sequence came from a man older than 75 in good health. In DNA, the CDR3 is TGCAGTGCTAGAGTTTCGAAGGGGGCGATAGGCTACACCTTC. This sequence encodes CSARVSKGAIGYTF.